This passage covers 20 T cell receptor beta chains from one sample sequenced in a study of CD8+CD57+ T cells in acquired aplastic anemia (dated by TCRdb to the late 2010s). Instrument on record: Illumina HiSeq 2000. Profiling of TCR beta VDJ combinations and CDR3 sequences used genomic DNA as the template. In-frame beta chains were kept once TCRdb had trimmed the public reads at Q25 with fastp and called clones with MiXCR. Rows matching on CDR3 protein sequence are summarized as one entry with the most common DNA and genes. Counted in this sample were about 220,000 distinct CDR3 sequences; 34% of them appeared once. The top ten clonotypes cover around 1.1% of the sample. Sequenced sample: sorted CD4+, CD8+, or CD8+CD57+ T cells (not recorded which) from PBMCs. The receptor source for this set is a human donor in good health, serving as a control.

V is TRBV12-3 or TRBV12-4 and J is TRBJ1-2; D remains ambiguous. Deletions cut 2 bases from V and 4 bases from J, with 14 bases between. There are 15 residues in the CDR3. As DNA, the CDR3 is TGTGCCAGCAGTTTAAAGTCCGGGCCCCTCTATGGCTACACCTTC. This gives the protein CASSLKSGPLYGYTF.

The chain recombines TRBV7-9 with TRBJ2-3, with D uncertain. With 1 base removed from V and 3 bases from J, the gap between germline ends came to 11 bases. CDR1 SEHNR and CDR2 FQNEAQ come from the germline V gene (reference sequence). The CDR3 sequence is 15 residues long. This CDR3 is CASSLGLTSTDTQYF. The CDR3, as DNA: TGTGCCAGCAGCTTAGGGCTGACCTCGACAGATACGCAGTATTTT.

CDR3 nucleotide sequence: TGTGCCAGCAGTGAAGGGGTCGCTAATGGGGGTTTCTTT. Translation gives CASSEGVANGGFF. This rearrangement joins TRBV25-1 to TRBJ1-1; possibly TRBD1 for D (5 bases). The germline gives CDR1 MGHDK, CDR2 SYGVNS. With 2 bases removed from V and 13 bases from J, the gap between germline ends came to 17 bases. The CDR3 has 13 residues.

Regarding this clonotype: Being one base from a much bigger clone, this may be a read error. CDR3 nucleotides: TGTGCCAGCAGTCCCGGGACAGTCTACGAGCAGTACTTC. This gives the protein CASSPGTVYEQYF. The chain recombines TRBV2 with TRBJ2-7; the match to TRBD1 covers 7 bases. The V gene end was trimmed by 5 bases and the J gene end by 3 bases; junction bases not matched to a gene: 4. The CDR3 spans 13 residues. Germline CDR1 and CDR2: SNHLY and FYNNEI.

This clonotype was seen only a few times. The chain joins TRBV6-5 to TRBJ1-4; TRBD1 is a possible D gene (5 bases). This CDR3 is 15 amino acids long. Trimming removed 5 bases from V and 3 bases from J, with 13 bases in between. Per the germline V gene, CDR1 is MNHEY and CDR2 is SVGAGI. In nucleotides, the CDR3 is TGTGCCAGCAGTCCCTGGGACGGATCTAATGAAAAACTGTTTTTT. It is translated as CASSPWDGSNEKLFF.

Ten or more counts support this clonotype. The chain links TRBV7-8 to TRBJ1-5; TRBD1 matches 7 bases. CDR3 length: 16 residues. J gave up 5 bases and V 2 bases, and 9 bases lay outside the gene matches. Germline assignment: CDR1 SGHVS and CDR2 FQNEAQ. CDR3 protein: CASSLSATGFDQPQHF. The CDR3 nucleotides are TGTGCCAGCAGCTTATCCGCGACAGGGTTTGATCAGCCCCAGCATTTT.

This clonotype was observed a few times. The chain couples TRBV24-1 to TRBJ2-3; D is uncertain. Trimming left V 6 bases short and J 2 bases short, with 14 bases between. This CDR3 is 15 amino acids long. Germline CDR1 and CDR2: KGHDR and SFDVKD. The chain's CDR3 is CATSLHGSSTDTQYF. The CDR3 bases are TGTGCCACCAGTCTACACGGCTCATCCACAGATACGCAGTATTTT.

In the case of this clonotype: A clone one base away is much larger, so this may be a read error. The chain combines TRBV2 with TRBJ1-1; D ambiguous. This CDR3 is built from 11 residues. Germline V gene sequence: CDR1 SNHLY, CDR2 FYNNEI. The V end lost 10 bases, the J end lost 0 bases, and 6 bases lay between the germline ends. The CDR3 bases are TGTGCCACCCGAATGAACACTGAAGCTTTCTTT. Translating gives CATRMNTEAFF.

A word on this clonotype: In this CDR3 the conserved last residue, phenylalanine or tryptophan, is missing, so a read error is likely. No DNA is shown, since the ends of the CDR3 on it are uncertain; the CDR3 is the one TCRdb lists. V gene TRBV10-3 combines with J gene TRBJ1-2. The CDR3 has 11 amino acids, counting both end residues. Per the germline V gene, CDR1 is ENHRY and CDR2 is SYGVKD. Here the CDR3 reads CAISETIGLDI.

The V call is TRBV15, the J call TRBJ1-6; D remains ambiguous. This CDR3 has 14 amino acids. The V end lost 2 bases, the J end lost 7 bases, and 9 bases lay between the germline ends. CDR1 is LNHNV and CDR2 is YYDKDF in the germline V gene (reference sequence). CDR3 DNA sequence: TGTGCCACCAGCAGATCGGGCCTCAATTCACCCCTCCACTTT. It encodes CATSRSGLNSPLHF.

This clonotype has ten or more counts. The rearrangement uses TRBV3-1 and TRBJ2-7; no definite D call. V was trimmed by 5 bases and J by 6 bases, leaving 11 bases between them. This CDR3 is 12 amino acids long. Germline V gives CDR1 LGHDT, CDR2 YNNKEL (reference sequence). CDR3 sequence (DNA): TGTGCCAGCAGCACGGGTACCTCCGAGCAGTACTTC. This codes for CASSTGTSEQYF.

This chain connects TRBV2 to TRBJ2-7; 7 bases align to TRBD1. The CDR3 is made up of 12 amino acids. With V trimmed by 11 bases and J by 5 bases, 9 bases remained unmatched. The germline V gene has CDR1 SNHLY and CDR2 FYNNEI. DNA of the CDR3: TGTGCCGGAGCAGGGGGTGGCCACGAGCAGTACTTC. It specifies CAGAGGGHEQYF. Variable domain in full (rest from reference TRBV2 and TRBJ2-7): EPEVTQTPSHQVTQMGQEVILRCVPISNHLYFYWYRQILGQKVEFLVSFYNNEISEKSEIFDDQFSVERPDGSNFTLKIRSTKLEDSAMYFCAGAGGGHEQYFGPGTRLTVT.

The chain is built from TRBV12-3 or TRBV12-4 and TRBJ2-4, with TRBD2 matching 12 bases. Trimming cost V 5 bases and J 1 base; bases outside gene matches: 3. The CDR3 sequence is 16 residues long. The DNA for the CDR3 is TGTGCCAGCAGTCGACTAGCGGGAGAGGCCAAAAACATTCAGTACTTC. It specifies CASSRLAGEAKNIQYF.

This clonotype has just a few counts. This rearrangement joins TRBV25-1 to TRBJ2-6, with TRBD1 identical over 8 bases. Per the germline V gene, CDR1 is MGHDK and CDR2 is SYGVNS. CDR3 length: 18 amino acids. The V and J ends lost 4 bases and 0 bases, in that order; junction bases with no gene match: 8. The CDR3 region is CASSGAGTGFSGANVLTF. The CDR3 region has the DNA TGTGCCAGCAGTGGTGCCGGGACAGGCTTCTCTGGGGCCAACGTCCTGACTTTC.

On this clonotype itself: Given a much more abundant clone one base away, this may be a read error. The rearrangement joins TRBV2 to TRBJ2-5, with a tentative D call TRBD1 (5 bases). In germline, CDR1 is SNHLY, CDR2 FYNNEI. The CDR3 consists of 14 residues. The ends were cut back, 3 bases at V and 4 bases at J, with 12 bases in the middle. The CDR3 loop reads CASSDPGLVETQYF. The CDR3, as DNA: TGTGCCAGCAGTGATCCAGGGTTAGTAGAGACCCAGTACTTC.

This clonotype came up many times. The gene calls are TRBV7-3 and TRBJ1-1; the D gene is possibly TRBD1 (5 bases). Between the trimmed V and J ends, which lost 3 bases and 4 bases, there was a span of 9 bases. The CDR3 length is 13 residues. Germline-derived CDR1 and CDR2 are SGHTA and FQGTGA. The CDR3 loop is CASSLKGSTEAFF. Written as DNA, the CDR3 is TGTGCCAGCAGCTTGAAGGGGAGCACTGAAGCTTTCTTT.

The chain links TRBV6-5 to TRBJ2-3; 7 bases map to TRBD1. V shed 2 bases, J shed 3 bases, and the junction held 5 bases outside the gene matches. Germline V gene lookup returns CDR1 MNHEY and CDR2 SVGAGI. The CDR3 runs to 15 residues. The CDR3 DNA reads TGTGCCAGCAGTTACACGCGGACAGGAACAGATACGCAGTATTTT. This encodes CASSYTRTGTDTQYF.

In its sample, this clonotype was seen many times. CDR3 in amino acids: CATSRAGPDTQYF. The CDR3 DNA reads as TGTGCCACCAGCCGAGCGGGCCCAGATACGCAGTATTTT. The chain is built from TRBV15 and TRBJ2-3, with D possibly being TRBD2 (6 bases). Germline V gene lookup returns CDR1 LNHNV and CDR2 YYDKDF (reference sequence). This CDR3 has 13 residues. The ends were cut back, 5 bases at V and 4 bases at J, with 10 bases in the middle.

Comment on this clonotype: This could be a read error, since a much larger clone is one nucleotide away. This chain uses TRBV20-1 with TRBJ2-1; D unresolved. The germline V gene encodes CDR1 DFQATT and CDR2 SNEGSKA (reference sequence). The CDR3 loop spans 15 amino acids. CDR3 region: CSASELFLSYDEQSF. DNA for the CDR3: TGCAGTGCTAGTGAGCTATTCCTTTCCTACGATGAGCAGTCCTTC.

This clonotype has a count of ten or more. This chain links TRBV28 with TRBJ2-7; 10 bases fit TRBD1. CDR3 length: 15 residues. Germline values: CDR1 MDHEN, CDR2 SYDVKM. The trim removed 9 bases at V and 5 bases at J, leaving 13 bases unmatched. As DNA, the CDR3 is TGTGCCAGTTGGTCCATGGACAGGGGGTCCCACGAGCAGTACTTC. It yields the protein CASWSMDRGSHEQYF.